Following are 18 T cell receptor beta chains from one sample sequenced in a study of a mutant IDH1 vaccine in newly diagnosed glioma. The table came from immunoSEQ multiplex PCR; TCRdb's copy has only in-frame clones and leaves some out. This sample carries around 50,000 clones, around nine tenths of them seen once, and the ten largest clones take around 5.7%. Time point of the sample: week 35, safety follow-up. The vaccine gave 300 ug of a 20-mer mutant IDH1 peptide subcutaneously per dose. These TCRs are of unknown antigen specificity. The sequencing used PBMCs, collected from a glioma patient whose treatment included an IDH1 peptide vaccine. The receptor source for this set is a woman aged 40 to 50 with glioma.

The chain has TRBV5-1 and TRBJ1-1, with TRBD1 as a possible D gene (6 bases). The V gene's germline CDR1 is SGHRS and CDR2 YFSETQ. The germline V and J ends were trimmed by 4 bases and 1 base, with 14 bases remaining between them. The CDR3 length is 15 residues. The CDR3: CASSPLQGANTEAFF. DNA for the CDR3: TGCGCCAGCAGCCCCTTACAGGGCGCGAACACTGAAGCTTTCTTT.

The chain links TRBV15 to TRBJ2-7, with TRBD1 matching over 7 bases. This CDR3 contains 15 residues. Germline assignment: CDR1 LNHNV and CDR2 YYDKDF (reference sequence). V dropped 5 bases and J dropped 0; count of bases not matched to a gene: 7. CDR3 protein: CATSRGPGGSYEQYF. CDR3 nucleotide sequence: TGTGCCACCAGCCGGGGCCCAGGGGGCTCCTACGAGCAGTACTTC. The full variable domain, its missing parts supplied by reference TRBV15 and TRBJ2-7, is DAMVIQNPRYQVTQFGKPVTLSCSQTLNHNVMYWYQQKSSQAPKLLFHYYDKDFNNEADTPDNFQSRRPNTSFCFLDIRSPGLGDTAMYLCATSRGPGGSYEQYFGPGTRLTVT.

Concerning this clone: Mismatch with germline at one junction end may stem from a read error. The genes are TRBV6-6 and TRBJ2-2; no reliable D call. This CDR3 region has 13 residues. Germline V gene sequence: CDR1 MNHNY, CDR2 SVGAGI (reference sequence). CDR3 amino acids: CVCVGPNTGELFF. The CDR3 bases are TGCGTTTGTGTCGGACCGAACACCGGGGAGCTGTTTTTT.

This clone has more than one count but fewer than ten. The chain joins TRBV11-2 to TRBJ1-2; TRBD1 agrees at 9 bases. CDR1 is SGHAT and CDR2 is FQNNGV in the germline V gene. The V segment lost 2 bases and the J segment 7 bases; nucleotides outside the gene matches: 8. The CDR3 spans 15 residues. CDR3 sequence (DNA): TGTGCCAGCAGCTTATTCTCGGGACAGGGTCGTGGCTACACCTTC. Translation: CASSLFSGQGRGYTF.

CDR3 amino acids: CASSYPQRGAVDTQYF. In DNA form, the CDR3 reads TGTGCCAGCAGTTACCCCCAGAGGGGGGCCGTGGATACGCAGTATTTT. The genes are TRBV6-6 and TRBJ2-3; D may correspond to TRBD1 or TRBD2 (6 bases each). V was clipped by 2 bases and J by 6 bases, with 18 bases between them. The CDR3 has 16 residues. Germline CDR1 and CDR2: MNHNY and SVGAGI (reference sequence).

The chain employs TRBV27 and TRBJ2-1; D not resolved. Germline-derived CDR1 and CDR2 are MNHEY and SMNVEV (reference sequence). Trimming pared 5 bases from V and 2 bases from J, leaving 4 bases between. The CDR3 totals 12 residues. The CDR3, as DNA: TGTGCCAGCAGTGAAACCTACAATGAGCAGTTCTTC. Translating it yields CASSETYNEQFF.

The chain couples TRBV7-2 to TRBJ1-3; D call uncertain. V was pared by 3 bases and J by 1 base, with 4 bases between. This CDR3 spans 13 amino acids. Germline lookup yields CDR1 SGHTA and CDR2 FQGNSA. CDR3 in amino acids: CASSFQSGNTIYF. In nucleotides, the CDR3 is TGTGCCAGCAGCTTTCAGTCTGGAAACACCATATATTTT. The whole variable domain, remainder taken from reference TRBV7-2 and TRBJ1-3, is GAGVSQSPSNKVTEKGKDVELRCDPISGHTALYWYRQSLGQGLEFLIYFQGNSAPDKSGLPSDRFSAERTGGSVSTLTIQRTQQEDSAVYLCASSFQSGNTIYFGEGSWLTVV.

The rearrangement joins TRBV5-1 to TRBJ1-1; tentatively, D is TRBD1 (6 bases). V lost 0 bases to trimming and J lost 3 bases, with 18 bases between them. Germline V gene data show CDR1 as SGHRS and CDR2 as YFSETQ. The CDR3 sequence is 17 residues long. The CDR3 nucleotides are TGCGCCAGCAGCTTGGGAACAGGGACCCCTTCGGACACTGAAGCTTTCTTT. This gives the protein CASSLGTGTPSDTEAFF. The entire variable domain, with the rest obtained from reference TRBV5-1 and TRBJ1-1, is as follows: KAGVTQTPRYLIKTRGQQVTLSCSPISGHRSVSWYQQTPGQGLQFLFEYFSETQRNKGNFPGRFSGRQFSNSRSEMNVSTLELGDSALYLCASSLGTGTPSDTEAFFGQGTRLTVV.

The chain recombines TRBV4-1 with TRBJ2-4, with 7 bases matching TRBD1. Germline loops: CDR1 MGHRA, CDR2 YSYEKL. The CDR3 consists of 14 residues. After removal of 5 bases from V and 3 bases from J, the junction contained 4 bases not matched to a gene. CDR3 amino acids: CASSAPGGKNIQYF. CDR3 nucleotides: TGCGCCAGCAGCGCCCCAGGGGGCAAAAACATTCAGTACTTC.

The chain links TRBV7-9 to TRBJ2-7, with 8 bases matching TRBD2. CDR3 length: 15 amino acids. V shed 2 bases, J shed 1 base, and the junction held 4 bases outside the gene matches. From germline, CDR1 is SEHNR and CDR2 FQNEAQ (reference sequence). In nucleotides, the CDR3 is TGTGCCAGCAGCTTACGAGGACTAGCTTCCTACGAGCAGTACTTC. Its protein is CASSLRGLASYEQYF.

This sequence joins TRBV20-1 and TRBJ2-3; D tentatively reads TRBD1 or TRBD2 (5 bases each). Germline-derived CDR1 and CDR2 are DFQATT and SNEGSKA (reference sequence). V shed 7 bases and J shed 4 bases, with 9 bases lying between them. This CDR3 region has 11 residues. The CDR3 region is CSGGVPDTQYF. In DNA, the CDR3 is TGCAGTGGAGGGGTACCAGATACGCAGTATTTT.

The chain has TRBV5-1 and TRBJ2-6; weak D call: TRBD2 (5 bases). V lost 0 bases, J lost 0 bases, and 7 bases lay in between. The CDR3 has 16 residues. Germline CDR1 reads SGHRS; CDR2 reads YFSETQ. Written as DNA, the CDR3 is TGCGCCAGCAGCTTGGGGGAGTACTCTGGGGCCAACGTCCTGACTTTC. Its protein is CASSLGEYSGANVLTF.

The chain has TRBV11-2 and TRBJ1-1; D perhaps matches TRBD1 (6 bases). Trimming shortened V by 4 bases and J by 10 bases, and 16 bases separated the two germline ends. Germline CDR1 is SGHAT and CDR2 is FQNNGV. The CDR3 has 13 residues. CDR3 in amino acids: CASSWGSGARAFF. The CDR3 DNA follows: TGTGCCAGCAGCTGGGGGTCGGGGGCGCGAGCTTTCTTT.

This clone was seen a single time. This chain joins TRBV15 and TRBJ1-3, with TRBD1 matching 7 bases. The trim removed 3 bases at V and 0 bases at J, leaving 5 bases unmatched. The CDR3 runs to 16 residues. Germline values: CDR1 LNHNV, CDR2 YYDKDF (reference sequence). CDR3 in DNA: TGTGCCACCAGCAGGGAGGGGGCGAACTCTGGAAACACCATATATTTT. It translates to CATSREGANSGNTIYF.

The chain recombines TRBV11-2 with TRBJ2-1, with TRBD2 identical over 11 bases. The CDR3 loop spans 16 amino acids. After removal of 2 bases from V and 3 bases from J, the junction contained 3 bases not matched to a gene. The germline CDR1 and CDR2 sequences are SGHAT and FQNNGV. CDR3 in DNA: TGTGCCAGCAGCTTACATAGCGGGGGGGTCTACAATGAGCAGTTCTTC. This sequence encodes CASSLHSGGVYNEQFF.

The chain employs TRBV6-1 and TRBJ1-1; D remains unclear. The CDR3 is made up of 13 amino acids. V was trimmed by 4 bases and J by 0 bases, leaving 6 bases between them. CDR1 is MNHNS and CDR2 is SASEGT in the germline V gene. CDR3 nucleotides: TGTGCCAGCAGTGCAGGTATGAACACTGAAGCTTTCTTT. This translates into CASSAGMNTEAFF.

V usage is TRBV18 and J usage is TRBJ2-7, with 13 bases lining up with TRBD2. CDR1 KGHSH and CDR2 LQKENI come from the germline V gene. The CDR3 length is 15 residues. The V gene end was trimmed by 3 bases and the J gene end by 3 bases; junction bases not matched to a gene: 2. As DNA, the CDR3 is TGTGCCAGCTCACCGGGACTAGCGGGGATCTACGAGCAGTACTTC. This encodes CASSPGLAGIYEQYF.

V gene TRBV2 combines with J gene TRBJ2-1; no firm D call. V lost 6 bases and J 6 bases, leaving 15 bases between the germline ends. The CDR3 sequence is 14 residues long. Germline assignment: CDR1 SNHLY and CDR2 FYNNEI. The DNA for the CDR3 is TGTGCCAGCAGCAAAGGGCGGCAGGCCAATGAGCAGTTCTTC. Translating it yields CASSKGRQANEQFF.